This T cell receptor (beta chain) emerged from a study of radiation and T cells in renal cell carcinoma (dated by TCRdb to 2019 to 2021). Regarding the research as a whole: Samples came from a clinical trial, in which primary renal cell carcinomas received 15 Gy stereotactic body radiation therapy followed by nephrectomy 4 weeks later. TCR beta sequencing covered fewer than 60 samples in total, comprising some 26 tumors and about 27 peripheral blood samples. A total of approximately 3,800,000 unique CDR3 nucleotide sequences, encoding 2.5 million to 3 million unique CDR3 amino acid sequences, were found across all 55 or so samples.

Worth noting for this clone: What this receptor recognizes is not known. Within one base of it there is no much larger clone, and no base qualities were kept.

There are 13 amino acids in the CDR3, from cysteine to phenylalanine inclusive. Of all the DNA, just the CDR3 is kept, 39 bases in frame from base 1. Relative to germline, V is 2 bases shorter and J is 7 bases shorter, with 10 bases between their ends. CDR1 and CDR2 (SGHNT, YYREEE) derive from the germline V gene (reference sequence). This sample's time point label indicates: baseline pretreatment blood. The treatment or condition label for this specimen denotes: 15 Gy SBRT to primary tumor, nephrectomy 4 weeks later. To follow tumor-enriched clonotypes, serial peripheral blood was collected from radiation-treated patients at baseline and at 2 weeks and 4 weeks after SBRT. Renal cell carcinoma with clear cell pathology was present in all patients. The QIAamp DNA Blood Mini Kit (Qiagen) was used to prepare genomic DNA for TCR sequencing. The analyses included just those samples that passed every quality control check.

Broad study findings and their caveats: Changes in the blood repertoire were not tracked past 4 weeks after treatment. An increase in top tumor clonotypes in blood was observed from baseline to 2 weeks post-radiation, followed by contraction by 4 weeks, which was taken to suggest transient expansion of tumor-resident clones. No pretreatment tumor biopsies were available, so the baseline intratumoral presence of clonotypes could not be determined. With a single-armed trial design, the study had no way to address how radiation dose or scheduling affects the TCR repertoire.

Following the manufacturer's recommendations, the immunoSEQ kit was used to generate TCR beta libraries from genomic DNA. To prepare the libraries, a first multiplex PCR with proprietary primers was run, followed by a second PCR that added unique barcodes, and a bead cleanup was done after each round. A positive control reaction and a negative control reaction, both provided in the kit, were run with every batch of samples. The final libraries were assessed on an Agilent 4200 TapeStation D1000 ScreenTape, pooled by volume, and quantified by qPCR. Sequencing was performed on an Illumina NextSeq500 with a MidOutput 150-cycle cartridge, and 156 Read1 and 15 Index1 cycles were run with kit custom primers. The pooled library was loaded at approximately 0.97 pM with approximately 18% PhiX control spiked in. For the original study's pipeline: The vendor-processed data were analyzed in R, and a clonotype was defined as all T cells that share the same CDR3 nucleotide sequence. For clone abundance analyses, frequencies were normalized to the 10,000 most abundant clones in each sample. Public T cell clones, which averaged fewer than five per sample, were excluded before analysis. Tumor-enriched and baseline blood-enriched clonotypes were defined by at least a 32-fold difference in abundance between compartments. A beta-binomial differential abundance model was used to identify clonotypes that were expanded or contracted between blood time points. Tumor-blood repertoire similarity was measured with the Baroni-Urbani and Buser coefficient, and groups were compared using two-tailed Wilcoxon tests in R. TCRdb re-hosts the immuneACCESS table, in-frame sequences only. Its copies lack some clones; in the studies checked, an unresolved V gene accounts for under half of them, and the cause for the rest is not known. That table furnishes V, J and clone size, whereas the DNA furnished D and trimming. The sample contains 150,000 or so clones, 88% of them found a single time. Together, the top ten hold roughly 4% of the sample.

The sequenced sample was blood, obtained from a patient whose treatment included radiotherapy and nephrectomy. The origin of this receptor is a woman in her seventies with renal cell carcinoma. Here the chain combines TRBV5-4 and TRBJ2-1, with TRBD1 as a weak D call on 5 bases. The DNA sequence reads TGTGCCAGCAGCTTTACAGGATTAAATGAGCAGTTCTTC. The resulting protein is CASSFTGLNEQFF.